The rows below give T cell receptor beta chains drawn from one sample of a study of human T cells and chemical hapten exposure. TCRdb re-analysed the RACE reads in MiXCR, keeping a single row per CDR3 protein. The sample holds approximately 320,000 distinct CDR3 sequences, about 5.4% seen once. The source material was whole blood, sampled in connection with sensitization to the hapten diphenylcyclopropenone (DPC). These receptors were collected from a woman in her late teens or twenties with alopecia areata. Some clones in this sample may be carry-over from other donors' samples. CDR3s include the opening cysteine and the closing phenylalanine or tryptophan. Each record gives: V gene, D gene, J gene, clone size, CDR3 protein, CDR3 DNA. D genes are given only for firm matches. A clone size is listed for some rows: how often the clone was seen (once, few, many), or a class if it is expanded.

V: TRBV7-2
D: TRBD1
J: TRBJ1-4
size: many
CDR3: CASSPVTGLNEKLFF
DNA: TGTGCCAGCAGCCCGGTGACAGGGCTAAATGAAAAACTGTTTTTT

V: TRBV7-9
D: TRBD1
J: TRBJ1-1
size: few
CDR3: CASSPRGQGRGTEAFF
DNA: TGTGCCAGCAGCCCCCGGGGACAGGGGAGAGGGACTGAAGCTTTCTTT

V: TRBV12-3/TRBV12-4
D: .
J: TRBJ1-2
size: .
CDR3: CASSPGGDYGYTF
DNA: TGTGCCAGCAGTCCCGGGGGGGACTATGGCTACACCTTC

V: TRBV18
D: TRBD1
J: TRBJ1-4
size: few
CDR3: CASSPFGQANEKLFF
DNA: TGTGCCAGCTCACCATTCGGACAGGCTAATGAAAAACTGTTTTTT

V: TRBV7-2
D: .
J: TRBJ2-7
size: few
CDR3: CASSLLGASYEQYF
DNA: TGTGCCAGCAGCTTACTCGGGGCCTCCTACGAGCAGTACTTC

V: TRBV2
D: TRBD2
J: TRBJ2-5
size: many
CDR3: CASIAGGDQETQYF
DNA: TGTGCCAGCATTGCGGGGGGAGACCAAGAGACCCAGTACTTC

V: TRBV24-1
D: .
J: TRBJ2-3
size: many
CDR3: CATSDLQTNTQYF
DNA: TGTGCCACCAGTGATTTACAGACTAATACGCAGTATTTT

V: TRBV28
D: .
J: TRBJ2-6
size: many
CDR3: CASRQSGANVLTF
DNA: TGTGCCAGCCGACAAAGTGGGGCCAACGTCCTGACTTTC

V: TRBV6-1
D: .
J: TRBJ1-3
size: many
CDR3: CASSEQQGLSGNTIYF
DNA: TGTGCCAGCAGTGAGCAACAGGGACTCTCTGGAAACACCATATATTTT

V: TRBV7-2
D: TRBD1
J: TRBJ1-5
size: .
CDR3: CASSLDRGRIDQPQHF
DNA: TGTGCCAGCAGCTTAGATAGGGGGCGGATAGATCAGCCCCAGCATTTT

V: TRBV7-2
D: .
J: TRBJ2-1
size: few
CDR3: CASSSPGNDEQFF
DNA: TGTGCCAGCAGCTCCCCCGGGAATGATGAGCAGTTCTTC

V: TRBV4-3
D: .
J: TRBJ1-6
size: few
CDR3: CASSQDRAWGNSPLHF
DNA: TGCGCCAGCAGCCAAGATAGGGCTTGGGGTAATTCACCCCTCCACTTT

V: TRBV11-3
D: .
J: TRBJ2-1
size: .
CDR3: CASSSTREVTYNEQFF
DNA: TGTGCCAGCAGCAGTACAAGGGAAGTAACCTACAATGAGCAGTTCTTC

V: TRBV6-1
D: TRBD2
J: TRBJ2-7
size: .
CDR3: CASTGGPHEQYF
DNA: TGTGCCAGCACGGGGGGGCCGCACGAGCAGTACTTC

V: TRBV24-1
D: .
J: TRBJ2-1
size: .
CDR3: CATPEGVGEQFF
DNA: TGTGCCACCCCCGAGGGGGTCGGAGAGCAGTTCTTC

V: TRBV2
D: .
J: TRBJ2-7
size: .
CDR3: CASRRSQLGEQYF
DNA: TGTGCCAGCAGGCGATCCCAGCTGGGCGAGCAGTACTTC

V: TRBV29-1
D: .
J: TRBJ1-2
size: few
CDR3: CSVEGRDGYTF
DNA: TGCAGCGTTGAAGGACGAGATGGCTACACCTTC

V: TRBV7-2
D: TRBD1
J: TRBJ1-5
size: .
CDR3: CASSERDRGYSIQHF
DNA: TGTGCCAGCAGCGAAAGGGACAGGGGATATTCGATCCAGCATTTT

V: TRBV6-5
D: TRBD1
J: TRBJ1-3
size: many
CDR3: CASSIGQGLASGNTIYF
DNA: TGTGCCAGCAGTATAGGACAGGGACTCGCCTCTGGAAACACCATATATTTT

V: TRBV6-5
D: .
J: TRBJ2-5
size: few
CDR3: CASSYSTLPEETQYF
DNA: TGTGCCAGCAGTTACTCGACTCTACCCGAAGAGACCCAGTACTTC

V: TRBV10-3
D: TRBD1
J: TRBJ1-1
size: many
CDR3: CAISEPQQGATEAFF
DNA: TGTGCCATCAGTGAGCCCCAACAGGGGGCAACTGAAGCTTTCTTT

V: TRBV4-3
D: .
J: TRBJ2-7
size: many
CDR3: CASSYGDATLYEQYF
DNA: TGCGCCAGCAGCTATGGGGACGCGACTCTCTACGAGCAGTACTTC

V: TRBV6-1
D: .
J: TRBJ1-2
size: .
CDR3: CASSEVRSPANYGYTF
DNA: TGTGCCAGCAGTGAAGTTCGAAGCCCCGCTAACTATGGCTACACCTTC

V: TRBV9
D: TRBD1
J: TRBJ2-7
size: few
CDR3: CASSGGTGSHEQYF
DNA: TGTGCCAGCAGCGGGGGGACAGGGTCACACGAGCAGTACTTC

V: TRBV9
D: TRBD2
J: TRBJ2-3
size: few
CDR3: CASSVARSGGSTDTQYF
DNA: TGTGCCAGCAGCGTAGCTCGAAGCGGGGGTTCGACAGATACGCAGTATTTT

V: TRBV4-1
D: TRBD2
J: TRBJ2-7
size: many
CDR3: CASSQDPSGVSYEQYF
DNA: TGCGCCAGCAGCCAAGATCCTAGCGGCGTTTCCTACGAGCAGTACTTC

V: TRBV7-2
D: .
J: TRBJ2-3
size: many
CDR3: CASSPAGTGVDTQYF
DNA: TGTGCCAGCAGCCCCGCCGGGACGGGGGTAGATACGCAGTATTTT

V: TRBV5-1
D: .
J: TRBJ2-3
size: many
CDR3: CASSSDRFTDTQYF
DNA: TGCGCCAGCAGCTCCGACAGGTTCACAGATACGCAGTATTTT

V: TRBV12-3/TRBV12-4
D: TRBD1
J: TRBJ1-1
size: .
CDR3: CASSTGTGKPEAFF
DNA: TGTGCCAGCAGTACCGGGACAGGGAAGCCTGAAGCTTTCTTT

V: TRBV5-6
D: .
J: TRBJ1-4
size: few
CDR3: CASSRRAHEKLFF
DNA: TGTGCCAGCAGCCGGAGGGCTCATGAAAAACTGTTTTTT

V: TRBV7-9
D: TRBD2
J: TRBJ2-5
size: .
CDR3: CASSLELAGGPQTQYF
DNA: TGTGCCAGCAGCTTAGAACTAGCGGGGGGGCCGCAGACCCAGTACTTC

V: TRBV9
D: TRBD1
J: TRBJ1-1
size: .
CDR3: CASSSLGQGAEAFF
DNA: TGTGCCAGCAGCTCACTCGGACAGGGGGCTGAAGCTTTCTTT

V: TRBV15
D: .
J: TRBJ1-5
size: many
CDR3: CATTQGLSNQPQHF
DNA: TGTGCCACCACCCAGGGGCTTAGCAATCAGCCCCAGCATTTT

V: TRBV15
D: TRBD2
J: TRBJ2-3
size: few
CDR3: CATSWARRLAGDNTDTQYF
DNA: TGTGCCACCAGCTGGGCCCGGAGACTAGCGGGGGACAACACAGATACGCAGTATTTT

V: TRBV29-1
D: .
J: TRBJ1-2
size: .
CDR3: CSVEAQFGPTGLLYGYTF
DNA: TGCAGCGTTGAAGCCCAATTTGGACCCACAGGGCTACTATATGGCTACACCTTC